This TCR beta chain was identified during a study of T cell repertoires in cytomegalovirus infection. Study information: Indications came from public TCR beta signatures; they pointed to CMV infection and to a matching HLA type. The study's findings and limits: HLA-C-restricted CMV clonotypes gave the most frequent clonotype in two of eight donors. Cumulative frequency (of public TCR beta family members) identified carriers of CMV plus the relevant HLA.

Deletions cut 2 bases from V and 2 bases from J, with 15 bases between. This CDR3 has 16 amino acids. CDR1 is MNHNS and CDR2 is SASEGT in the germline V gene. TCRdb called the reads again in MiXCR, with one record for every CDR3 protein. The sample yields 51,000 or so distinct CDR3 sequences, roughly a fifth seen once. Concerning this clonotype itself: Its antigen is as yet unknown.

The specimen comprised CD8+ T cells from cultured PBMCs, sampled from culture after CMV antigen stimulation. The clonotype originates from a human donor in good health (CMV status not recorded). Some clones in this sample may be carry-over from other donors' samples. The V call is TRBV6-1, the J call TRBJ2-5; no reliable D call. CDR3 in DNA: TGTGCCAGCAGTGAATATGGATTCCTCCCTCAAGAGACCCAGTACTTC. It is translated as CASSEYGFLPQETQYF.